The 18 T cell receptor beta chains given below trace back to one sample, sequenced in a study of control samples from healthy donors and cancer patients. Using immunoSEQ multiplex PCR, the repertoire was profiled, and TCRdb retains in-frame clones only, with some absent. Altogether around 150,000 clones are present, 90% to 95% being singletons, with the ten largest covering around 13%. Material: PBMCs. The receptor set was obtained from a man between 60 and 70 years old with colorectal cancer.

The chain joins TRBV6-1 to TRBJ2-1; the D call may be TRBD1 or TRBD2 (6 bases each). The CDR3 has 13 residues. Trimming removed 1 base at V and 8 bases at J, with 9 bases between. Germline V gives CDR1 MNHNS, CDR2 SASEGT. The CDR3 is CASSEVRGDEQFF. CDR3 coding DNA: TGTGCCAGCAGTGAAGTGAGGGGGGATGAGCAGTTCTTC.

The J gene is TRBJ1-1, the V gene TRBV11-2; a possible D gene is TRBD1 (6 bases). The V gene's germline CDR1 is SGHAT and CDR2 FQNNGV. CDR3 length: 16 amino acids. V was clipped by 4 bases and J by 2 bases, with 17 bases between them. The CDR3 nucleotides read TGTGCCAGCAGCTCCAGGAGGGGGGACCGAAACACTGAAGCTTTCTTT. Its protein is CASSSRRGDRNTEAFF.

The J gene is TRBJ1-1, the V gene TRBV19, with 9 bases that match TRBD1. The CDR3 runs to 17 residues. V was pared by 5 bases and J by 1 base, with 11 bases of the junction left unmatched. The germline V gene has CDR1 LNHDA and CDR2 SQIVND (reference sequence). The CDR3 loop is CASSPPGQGIGNTEAFF. The CDR3 DNA is TGTGCCAGTAGTCCACCGGGACAGGGAATTGGGAACACTGAAGCTTTCTTT.

This clone was picked up one time. The chain carries TRBV6-2 or TRBV6-3 and TRBJ2-1, with D unclear. The CDR3 has 14 residues. V lost 2 bases, J lost 8 bases, and 13 bases lay in between. CDR1 is MNHEY and CDR2 is SVGEGT in the germline V gene. CDR3 in amino acids: CASSYGPAVDEQFF. The CDR3 coding sequence is TGTGCCAGCAGTTACGGCCCAGCAGTAGATGAGCAGTTCTTC.

This chain joins TRBV2 and TRBJ2-2; D might be TRBD1 (6 bases). Deletions cut 8 bases from V and 3 bases from J, with 10 bases between. Per the germline V gene, CDR1 is SNHLY and CDR2 is FYNNEI. The CDR3 has 13 amino acids. CDR3 DNA sequence: TGTGCCAGCGGGACACGATACACCGGGGAGCTGTTTTTT. This encodes CASGTRYTGELFF.

The gene calls are TRBV18 and TRBJ1-1, with D tentatively TRBD1 (6 bases). The CDR3 loop spans 15 amino acids. The V and J ends lost 4 bases and 0 bases respectively, with 12 bases between them. Germline values: CDR1 KGHSH, CDR2 LQKENI. This CDR3 reads CASSQGSGVNTEAFF. In DNA form, the CDR3 reads TGTGCCAGCTCACAAGGGTCAGGGGTGAACACTGAAGCTTTCTTT.

The J gene is TRBJ1-2, the V gene TRBV30; 11 bases agree with TRBD1. The CDR3 is 14 residues long. Germline V gene sequence: CDR1 GTSNPN, CDR2 SVGIG (reference sequence). J gave up 5 bases and V 1 base, and 3 bases lay outside the gene matches. The CDR3 reads CAWSAGQGAYGYTF. CDR3 DNA: TGTGCCTGGAGTGCAGGACAGGGGGCGTATGGCTACACCTTC.

This clone was observed a single time. This chain connects TRBV30 to TRBJ1-2; TRBD1 aligns across 8 bases. The length of the CDR3 is 18 residues. Germline-derived CDR1 and CDR2 are GTSNPN and SVGIG (reference sequence). Trimming at V came to 2 bases and at J to 1 base, leaving 15 bases not matched to a gene. CDR3 bases: TGTGCCTGGAGTCCCCTCGGACAGGGCCAACTCATTAACTATGGCTACACCTTC. It translates to CAWSPLGQGQLINYGYTF.

The chain carries TRBV19 and TRBJ2-6; D perhaps matches TRBD2 (5 bases). The CDR3 spans 14 residues. Trimming removed 5 bases at V and 4 bases at J, with 9 bases between. From germline, CDR1 is LNHDA and CDR2 SQIVND (reference sequence). The CDR3 protein is CASSPDWGANVLTF. Written as DNA, the CDR3 is TGTGCCAGTAGTCCGGACTGGGGGGCCAACGTCCTGACTTTC.

The chain has TRBV6-6 and TRBJ1-2; D is ambiguous. V was shortened by 0 bases and J by 4 bases, with 12 bases between the two germline ends. This CDR3 comprises 15 residues. Per the germline V gene, CDR1 is MNHNY and CDR2 is SVGAGI (reference sequence). CDR3 nucleotides: TGTGCCAGCAGTTACTCCCAGGTCTCACCCTATGGCTACACCTTC. Its translation: CASSYSQVSPYGYTF.

The V and J genes are TRBV5-1 and TRBJ2-5; 7 bases are a match to TRBD2. Germline CDR1 SGHRS, CDR2 YFSETQ. The trim removed 4 bases at V and 5 bases at J, leaving 8 bases unmatched. The CDR3 spans 14 residues. The CDR3 DNA reads as TGCGCCAGCAGCCTCCGGACTAGTCAGGAGACCCAGTACTTC. Protein sequence: CASSLRTSQETQYF. Together with reference TRBV5-1 and TRBJ2-5, the CDR3 gives the full variable domain: KAGVTQTPRYLIKTRGQQVTLSCSPISGHRSVSWYQQTPGQGLQFLFEYFSETQRNKGNFPGRFSGRQFSNSRSEMNVSTLELGDSALYLCASSLRTSQETQYFGPGTRLLVL.

The chain links TRBV10-3 to TRBJ2-5; D is perhaps TRBD2 (6 bases). CDR1 ENHRY and CDR2 SYGVKD come from the germline V gene. Trimming pared 0 bases from V and 5 bases from J, leaving 13 bases between. The CDR3 is made up of 15 amino acids. CDR3 in amino acids: CAISESPGVGETQYF. CDR3 sequence (DNA): TGTGCCATCAGTGAGTCGCCGGGGGTCGGGGAGACCCAGTACTTC.

This chain uses TRBV9 with TRBJ1-2, with D perhaps matching TRBD1 (5 bases). The CDR3 sequence is 14 residues long. The germline CDR1 and CDR2 sequences are SGDLS and YYNGEE. V was shortened by 7 bases and J by 0 bases, with 13 bases between the two germline ends. CDR3 DNA: TGTGCCAGCCGCCCGGACACCCCTAACTATGGCTACACCTTC. Its protein product is CASRPDTPNYGYTF.

This CDR3 reads CASSLAADPSTDTQYF. CDR3 coding DNA: TGTGCCAGCAGCTTAGCGGCCGACCCAAGCACAGATACGCAGTATTTT. The J gene is TRBJ2-3, the V gene TRBV7-2; D not resolved. Germline values: CDR1 SGHTA, CDR2 FQGNSA. The germline V and J ends were trimmed by 0 bases and 0 bases, with 10 bases remaining between them. CDR3 size: 16 residues. Using reference TRBV7-2 and TRBJ2-3 for the parts outside the CDR3, the full variable domain is GAGVSQSPSNKVTEKGKDVELRCDPISGHTALYWYRQSLGQGLEFLIYFQGNSAPDKSGLPSDRFSAERTGGSVSTLTIQRTQQEDSAVYLCASSLAADPSTDTQYFGPGTRLTVL.

This clone was picked up one time. Here the CDR3 reads CASSIQGPNTEAFF. In DNA form, the CDR3 reads TGTGCCAGCAGCATTCAGGGGCCGAACACTGAAGCTTTCTTT. The chain couples TRBV7-2 to TRBJ1-1; D is perhaps TRBD1 (6 bases). V lost 5 bases to trimming and J lost 1 base, with 11 bases between them. CDR1 SGHTA and CDR2 FQGNSA come from the germline V gene. The CDR3 has 14 residues. Combining the CDR3 with reference TRBV7-2 and TRBJ1-1 gives the whole variable domain GAGVSQSPSNKVTEKGKDVELRCDPISGHTALYWYRQSLGQGLEFLIYFQGNSAPDKSGLPSDRFSAERTGGSVSTLTIQRTQQEDSAVYLCASSIQGPNTEAFFGQGTRLTVV.

This clone was counted only a few times. V and J are TRBV11-2 and TRBJ1-6, with TRBD1 as a possible D gene (5 bases). Germline values: CDR1 SGHAT, CDR2 FQNNGV. With 0 bases removed from V and 9 bases from J, the gap between germline ends came to 9 bases. The CDR3 loop spans 14 amino acids. In nucleotides, the CDR3 is TGTGCCAGCAGCTTAGATCCGGGGACTTCACCCCTCCACTTT. It is translated as CASSLDPGTSPLHF. Based on the CDR3 plus reference TRBV11-2 and TRBJ1-6, the full variable domain is EAGVAQSPRYKIIEKRQSVAFWCNPISGHATLYWYQQILGQGPKLLIQFQNNGVVDDSQLPKDRFSAERLKGVDSTLKIQPAKLEDSAVYLCASSLDPGTSPLHFGNGTRLTVT.

Details on this clone: Other nucleotide sequences from this sample produce the same CDR3. The rearrangement joins TRBV5-1 to TRBJ1-6; the match to TRBD1 covers 9 bases. V lost 4 bases and J lost 7; bases outside the gene matches: 3. This CDR3 has 14 residues. The germline CDR1 and CDR2 sequences are SGHRS and YFSETQ. The CDR3 DNA reads TGCGCCAGCAGCACTGGACAGGGGAATTCACCCCTCCACTTT. Translation: CASSTGQGNSPLHF.

The rearrangement links TRBV10-3 to TRBJ1-2; 7 nucleotides match TRBD1. CDR1 and CDR2 from the germline V gene are ENHRY and SYGVKD. The CDR3 extends over 20 amino acids. V dropped 2 bases and J dropped 0; count of bases not matched to a gene: 18. The CDR3 DNA is TGTGCCATCAGTGAGCCGGGTCGGGAACAGGGGCCGAAAACTAACTATGGCTACACCTTC. Protein: CAISEPGREQGPKTNYGYTF.